One sample yielded the 13 T cell receptor beta chains listed below, sequenced in a study of T cells in Graves' hyperthyroidism and ophthalmopathy (dated by TCRdb to 2018 to 2020). To prepare the library, multiplex PCR was applied. For sequencing, an Illumina HiSeq 2000 was employed. TCR beta CDR3 regions were amplified from RNA transcripts. The first round of RT-PCR for the TCR CDR3 was performed with the HTBI primer set and the Qiagen OneStep RT-PCR kit. In TCRdb, the public reads were trimmed at Q25 with fastp and aligned with MiXCR, with productive beta chains retained. Rows with a matching CDR3 protein are joined into one entry that keeps the most common DNA and genes. For this sample there are roughly 710,000 distinct CDR3 sequences; 35% appear just once. The ten largest make up roughly 30% of the sample. The sample was blood. These receptor sequences come from a woman in her forties with Graves' hyperthyroidism.

The chain combines TRBV25-1 with TRBJ1-2; 7 bases line up with TRBD1. CDR3 length: 17 residues. Germline CDR1 is MGHDK and CDR2 is SYGVNS. V lost 9 bases, J lost 8 bases, and 24 bases stayed unmatched. CDR3 nucleotide sequence: TGTGCCAGTAGCGATAGACAGGGTCCTCGATACTTCTACGGCTACACCTTC. Translation: CASSDRQGPRYFYGYTF.

At least ten counts were recorded for this clonotype. This chain links TRBV7-2 with TRBJ1-5; D unclear. Germline assignment: CDR1 SGHTA and CDR2 FQGNSA. The CDR3 consists of 15 residues. Trimming stripped 7 bases from V and 4 bases from J, with 17 bases between. This chain's CDR3 is CASTPSADYNQPQHF. The CDR3 region has the DNA TGTGCCAGCACCCCGTCCGCAGACTATAATCAGCCCCAGCATTTT.

There are a few counts of this clonotype. This chain connects TRBV20-1 to TRBJ1-4; D is perhaps TRBD1 (5 bases). CDR1 and CDR2 from the germline V gene are DFQATT and SNEGSKA (reference sequence). The CDR3 is 13 residues long. V lost 4 bases, J lost 4 bases, and 10 bases lay in between. Here the CDR3 DNA reads TGCAGTGCTACACGGGGGGATAATGAAAAACTGTTTTTT. This codes for CSATRGDNEKLFF.

The genes are TRBV5-8 and TRBJ2-2; tentatively, D is TRBD1 (6 bases). The V end was cut by 7 bases, the J end by 6 bases, with 16 bases between. Germline CDR1 is SGHTS and CDR2 is YDEGEE. This CDR3 has 14 residues. The CDR3 region is CASGVQGFAGELFF. The CDR3 bases are TGTGCCAGCGGCGTCCAGGGGTTTGCCGGGGAGCTGTTTTTT. Variable domain in full (rest from reference TRBV5-8 and TRBJ2-2): EAGVTQSPTHLIKTRGQQATLRCSPISGHTSVYWYQQALGLGLQFLLWYDEGEERNRGNFPPRFSGRQFPNYSSELNVNALELEDSALYLCASGVQGFAGELFFGEGSRLTVL.

Comment on this clonotype: The DNA is omitted, as the CDR3 cannot be located on it reliably, and the CDR3 follows TCRdb's listing. This chain uses TRBV12-1 with TRBJ2-7; whether TRBD1, the table's D call, matches the DNA was not checked. TRBV12-1 is termed a pseudogene. With termini counted, the CDR3 has 17 amino acids. This chain's CDR3 is CASSFLVASGYTCEQYF.

The V and J genes are TRBV29-1 and TRBJ1-1; weak D call: TRBD1 (5 bases). The CDR3 totals 13 residues. The germline V and J ends were trimmed by 2 bases and 3 bases, with 10 bases remaining between them. Germline-derived CDR1 and CDR2 are SQVTM and ANQGSEA. The CDR3 is CSVEWGGYTEAFF. For the CDR3, the DNA is TGCAGCGTTGAATGGGGGGGGTACACTGAAGCTTTCTTT.

In this sample, this clonotype turned up many times. The V gene is TRBV12-3 or TRBV12-4, the J gene TRBJ1-6; tentatively, D is TRBD1 (5 bases). Trimming pared 4 bases from V and 13 bases from J, leaving 14 bases between. CDR3 size: 13 residues. The CDR3 here is CASSYGTAQPLHF. In DNA, the CDR3 is TGTGCCAGCAGTTATGGGACGGCTCAGCCCCTCCACTTT.

The chain has TRBV5-1 and TRBJ2-2; either TRBD1 or TRBD2 may fit D (6 bases each). The CDR3 is 15 amino acids. Germline V gene data show CDR1 as SGHRS and CDR2 as YFSETQ. Trimming removed 1 base at V and 5 bases at J, with 12 bases between. For the CDR3, the DNA is TGCGCCAGCAGCTTGAATATAGGGGGGACCGGGGAGCTGTTTTTT. It yields the protein CASSLNIGGTGELFF.

The chain carries TRBV9 and TRBJ2-3; TRBD2 is a possible D gene (6 bases). Per the germline V gene, CDR1 is SGDLS and CDR2 is YYNGEE. Trimming pared 3 bases from V and 7 bases from J, leaving 21 bases between. CDR3 length: 16 amino acids. As DNA, the CDR3 is TGTGCCAGCAGCGCCCGGGACTCTATATGGGAGAATACGCAGTATTTT. Its protein is CASSARDSIWENTQYF.

The gene calls are TRBV11-2 and TRBJ1-1, with D possibly being TRBD1 (5 bases). The V end lost 5 bases, the J end lost 11 bases, and 24 bases lay between the germline ends. CDR3 length: 15 amino acids. Germline CDR1 SGHAT, CDR2 FQNNGV. The CDR3 spells CASSPYPREIPMAFF. CDR3 nucleotides: TGTGCCAGCAGCCCATACCCCAGGGAGATCCCCATGGCTTTCTTT.

The rearrangement uses TRBV5-4 and TRBJ1-6; D call uncertain. Trimming shortened V by 0 bases and J by 0 bases, and 13 bases separated the two germline ends. This CDR3 comprises 18 residues. Germline CDR1 reads SGHNT; CDR2 reads YYREEE (reference sequence). CDR3 nucleotide sequence: TGTGCCAGCAGCTTGGGGCGGGGAAGTAGCTCCTATAATTCACCCCTCCACTTT. It codes for CASSLGRGSSSYNSPLHF.

V and J are TRBV10-3 and TRBJ2-5; 9 positions agree with TRBD2. The germline V gene encodes CDR1 ENHRY and CDR2 SYGVKD. V shed 3 bases, J shed 2 bases, and the junction held 10 bases outside the gene matches. The CDR3 is 17 amino acids. CDR3 coding DNA: TGTGCCATCAGTGATGGGTTGAGACTAGCGGTTCAAGAGACCCAGTACTTC. As protein: CAISDGLRLAVQETQYF.

In this sample, this clonotype turned up a few times. The V gene is TRBV5-1, the J gene TRBJ2-7; TRBD1 matches at 8 bases. The CDR3 is 14 amino acids. Trimming cost V 2 bases and J 5 bases; bases outside gene matches: 6. Germline V gene lookup returns CDR1 SGHRS and CDR2 YFSETQ. This CDR3 is CASSLARGLDEQYF. CDR3 sequence (DNA): TGCGCCAGCAGCTTAGCCAGGGGGCTGGACGAGCAGTACTTC.